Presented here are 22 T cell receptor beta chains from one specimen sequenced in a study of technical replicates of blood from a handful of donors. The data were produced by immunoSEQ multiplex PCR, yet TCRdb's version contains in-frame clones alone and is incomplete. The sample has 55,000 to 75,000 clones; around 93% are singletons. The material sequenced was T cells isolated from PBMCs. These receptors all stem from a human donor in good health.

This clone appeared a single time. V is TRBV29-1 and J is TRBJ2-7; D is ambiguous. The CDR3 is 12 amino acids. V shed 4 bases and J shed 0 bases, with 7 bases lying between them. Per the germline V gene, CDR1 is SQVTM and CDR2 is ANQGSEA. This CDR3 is CSVVFSSYEQYF. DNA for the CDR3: TGCAGCGTTGTTTTCAGCTCCTACGAGCAGTACTTC.

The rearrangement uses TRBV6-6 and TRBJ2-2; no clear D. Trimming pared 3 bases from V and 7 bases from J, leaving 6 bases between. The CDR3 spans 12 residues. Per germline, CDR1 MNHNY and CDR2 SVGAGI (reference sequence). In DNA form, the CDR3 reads TGTGCCAGCAGTTATCCAGGCGGGGAGCTGTTTTTT. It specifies CASSYPGGELFF.

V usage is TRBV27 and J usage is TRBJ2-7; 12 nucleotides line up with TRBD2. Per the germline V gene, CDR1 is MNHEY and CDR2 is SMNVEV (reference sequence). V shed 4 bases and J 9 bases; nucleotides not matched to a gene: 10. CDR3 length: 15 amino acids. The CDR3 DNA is TGTGCCAGCAGTTCGGGTCCTAGCGGGAGGGCCCCGCAGTACTTC. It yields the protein CASSSGPSGRAPQYF.

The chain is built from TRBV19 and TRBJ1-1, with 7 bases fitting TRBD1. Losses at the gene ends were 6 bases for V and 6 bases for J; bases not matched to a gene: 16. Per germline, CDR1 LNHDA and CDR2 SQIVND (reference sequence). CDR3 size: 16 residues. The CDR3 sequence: CASRSGQNLAKAEAFF. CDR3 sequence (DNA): TGTGCCAGTAGATCGGGACAGAACTTAGCGAAGGCTGAAGCTTTCTTT.

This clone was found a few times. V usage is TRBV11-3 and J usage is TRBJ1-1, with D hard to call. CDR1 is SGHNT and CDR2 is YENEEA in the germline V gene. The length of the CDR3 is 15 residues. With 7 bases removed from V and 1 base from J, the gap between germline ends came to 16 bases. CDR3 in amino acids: CASTPRWPANTEAFF. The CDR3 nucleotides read TGTGCCAGCACCCCCAGGTGGCCGGCGAACACTGAAGCTTTCTTT.

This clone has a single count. The CDR3 region has the DNA TGTGCCAGCAGCCAGGGGACTAGCCTGGAGATTGAGCAGTTCTTC. Protein sequence: CASSQGTSLEIEQFF. The gene calls are TRBV13 and TRBJ2-1, with 9 nucleotides matching TRBD2. The trim removed 5 bases at V and 9 bases at J, leaving 11 bases unmatched. This CDR3 has 15 amino acids. From germline, CDR1 is PRHDT and CDR2 FYEKMQ (reference sequence).

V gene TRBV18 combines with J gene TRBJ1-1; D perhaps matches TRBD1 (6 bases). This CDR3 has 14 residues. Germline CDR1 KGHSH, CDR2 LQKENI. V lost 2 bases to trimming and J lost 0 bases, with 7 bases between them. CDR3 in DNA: TGTGCCAGCTCACCAAGGGGGATGAACACTGAAGCTTTCTTT. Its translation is CASSPRGMNTEAFF.

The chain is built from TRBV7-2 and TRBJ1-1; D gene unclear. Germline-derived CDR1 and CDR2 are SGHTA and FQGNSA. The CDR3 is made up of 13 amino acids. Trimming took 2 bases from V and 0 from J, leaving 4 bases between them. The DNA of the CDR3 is TGTGCCAGCAGCTTATCAGTGAACACTGAAGCTTTCTTT. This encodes CASSLSVNTEAFF.

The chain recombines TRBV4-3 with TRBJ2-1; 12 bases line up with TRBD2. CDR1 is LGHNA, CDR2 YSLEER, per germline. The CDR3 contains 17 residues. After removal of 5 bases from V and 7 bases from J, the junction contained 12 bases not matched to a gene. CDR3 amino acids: CASSGDQTSGRRNEQFF. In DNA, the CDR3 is TGCGCCAGCAGCGGCGACCAGACTAGCGGGAGACGTAATGAGCAGTTCTTC.

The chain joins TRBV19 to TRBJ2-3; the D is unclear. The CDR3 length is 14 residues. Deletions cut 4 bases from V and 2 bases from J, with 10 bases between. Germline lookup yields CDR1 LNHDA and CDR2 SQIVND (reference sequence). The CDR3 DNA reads TGTGCCAGTAGTAACAGAATTCTCACAGATACGCAGTATTTT. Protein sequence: CASSNRILTDTQYF. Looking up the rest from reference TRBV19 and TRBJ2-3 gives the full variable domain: DGGITQSPKYLFRKEGQNVTLSCEQNLNHDAMYWYRQDPGQGLRLIYYSQIVNDFQKGDIAEGYSVSREKKESFPLTVTSAQKNPTAFYLCASSNRILTDTQYFGPGTRLTVL.

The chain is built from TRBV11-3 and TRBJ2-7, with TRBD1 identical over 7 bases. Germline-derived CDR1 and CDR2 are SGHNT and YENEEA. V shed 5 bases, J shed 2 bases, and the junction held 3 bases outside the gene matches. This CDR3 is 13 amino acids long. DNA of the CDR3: TGTGCCAGCAGCCTGACAGGGACCTACGAGCAGTACTTC. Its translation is CASSLTGTYEQYF.

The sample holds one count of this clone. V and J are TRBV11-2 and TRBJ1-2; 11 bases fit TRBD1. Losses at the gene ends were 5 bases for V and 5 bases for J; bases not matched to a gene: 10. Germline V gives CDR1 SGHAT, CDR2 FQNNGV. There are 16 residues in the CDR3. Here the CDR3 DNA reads TGTGCCAGCAGCGTAATGGGACAGGGGGATTGGTATGGCTACACCTTC. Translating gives CASSVMGQGDWYGYTF.

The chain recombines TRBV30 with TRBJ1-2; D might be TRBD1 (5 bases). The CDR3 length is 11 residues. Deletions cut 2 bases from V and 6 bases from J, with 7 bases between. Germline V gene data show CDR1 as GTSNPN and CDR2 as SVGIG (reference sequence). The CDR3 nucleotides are TGTGCCTGGAGTATGGGGCATGGCTACACCTTC. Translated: CAWSMGHGYTF.

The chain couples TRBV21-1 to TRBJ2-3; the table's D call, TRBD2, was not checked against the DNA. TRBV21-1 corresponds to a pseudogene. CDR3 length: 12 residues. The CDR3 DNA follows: TGTGCCAGCAGCCCTATCTACGGTACGCAGTATTTT. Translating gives CASSPIYGTQYF.

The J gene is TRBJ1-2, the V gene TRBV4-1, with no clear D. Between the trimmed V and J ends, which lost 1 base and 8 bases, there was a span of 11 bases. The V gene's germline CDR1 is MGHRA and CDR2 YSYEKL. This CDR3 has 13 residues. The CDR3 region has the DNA TGCGCCAGCAGCCAAGCGTTGTATGCGGGCTACACCTTC. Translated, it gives CASSQALYAGYTF.

In DNA, the CDR3 is TGTGCCATCCATATCCCCGACAGCTCTGGAAACACCATATATTTT. Protein sequence: CAIHIPDSSGNTIYF. V usage is TRBV7-9 and J usage is TRBJ1-3, with D maybe TRBD1 (5 bases). Deletions cut 10 bases from V and 0 bases from J, with 16 bases between. Per germline, CDR1 SEHNR and CDR2 FQNEAQ (reference sequence). The CDR3 loop spans 15 amino acids.

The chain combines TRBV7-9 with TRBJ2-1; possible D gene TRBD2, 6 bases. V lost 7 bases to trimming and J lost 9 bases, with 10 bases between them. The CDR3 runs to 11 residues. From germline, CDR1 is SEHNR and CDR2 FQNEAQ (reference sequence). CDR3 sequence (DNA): TGTGCCAGCATCCTGGGGGGTGAGCAGTTCTTC. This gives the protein CASILGGEQFF.

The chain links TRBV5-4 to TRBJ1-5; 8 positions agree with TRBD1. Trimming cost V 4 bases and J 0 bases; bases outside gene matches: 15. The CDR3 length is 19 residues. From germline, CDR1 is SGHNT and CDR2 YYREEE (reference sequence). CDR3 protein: CASSVKDRAKSYSNQPQHF. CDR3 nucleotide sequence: TGTGCCAGCAGCGTAAAGGACAGGGCCAAGTCTTATAGCAATCAGCCCCAGCATTTT.

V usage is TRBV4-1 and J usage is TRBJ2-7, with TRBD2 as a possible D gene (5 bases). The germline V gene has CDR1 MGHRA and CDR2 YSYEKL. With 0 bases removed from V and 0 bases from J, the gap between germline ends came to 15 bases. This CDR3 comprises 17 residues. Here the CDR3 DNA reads TGCGCCAGCAGCCAAGAGGAGGTCGGCGCCCGCTCCTACGAGCAGTACTTC. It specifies CASSQEEVGARSYEQYF.

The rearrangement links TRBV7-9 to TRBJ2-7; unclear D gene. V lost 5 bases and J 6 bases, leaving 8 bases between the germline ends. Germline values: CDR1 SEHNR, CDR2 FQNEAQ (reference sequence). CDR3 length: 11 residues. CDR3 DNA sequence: TGTGCCAGCAGCCAAGGAGCCGAGCAGTACTTC. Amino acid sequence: CASSQGAEQYF.

CDR3 coding DNA: TGTGCCATCACTGGGGACAGGGGCATAGATGGCTACACCTTC. It translates to CAITGDRGIDGYTF. The J gene is TRBJ1-2, the V gene TRBV10-3; 10 bases fit TRBD1. The CDR3 runs to 14 residues. Germline-derived CDR1 and CDR2 are ENHRY and SYGVKD. The ends lost 7 bases at V and 6 bases at J; junction bases unmatched: 8.

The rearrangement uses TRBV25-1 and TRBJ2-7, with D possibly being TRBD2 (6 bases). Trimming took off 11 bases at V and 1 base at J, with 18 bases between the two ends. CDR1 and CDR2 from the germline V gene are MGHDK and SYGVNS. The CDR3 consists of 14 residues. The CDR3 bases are TGTGCCTCTTCCATGGCGGGGAAATCCTACGAGCAGTACTTC. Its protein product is CASSMAGKSYEQYF.